Listed below are T cell receptor beta chains from one sample, sequenced in a study of CD8 T cells in Susac syndrome. MiXCR, applied by TCRdb to the immunoSEQ multiplex PCR reads, yields one record per CDR3 protein. The sample consists of roughly 100,000 distinct CDR3 sequences, roughly 94% of them appearing once. The sequencing input was CD8+ T cells from PBMCs. The receptors stem from a human donor with Susac syndrome. The CDR3 runs from the conserved cysteine through the conserved F or W. D genes are given only for firm matches. A clone size is listed for some rows: how often the clone was seen (once, few, many), or a class if it is expanded.

clone size,D gene,V gene,J gene,CDR3 DNA,CDR3 protein
NA,NA,TRBV29-1,TRBJ1-2,TGCAGCGTTGAATGGCTAGGATCCCGCGACCCCCTGGCTCATCGTACCTTC,CSVEWLGSRDPLAHRTF
NA,NA,TRBV3-1,TRBJ2-7,TGTGCCAGCAGCCAAGACGCGGACGAGCAGTACTTC,CASSQDADEQYF
NA,NA,TRBV27,TRBJ2-3,TGTGCCAGCAGTCCCGTGATGGCTACAGATACGCAGTATTTT,CASSPVMATDTQYF
NA,NA,TRBV9,TRBJ2-2,TGTGCCAGCAGGGAGAAGACCGGGGAGCTGTTTTTT,CASREKTGELFF
once,NA,TRBV7-2,TRBJ2-2,TGTGCCAGCAGCTCCCCGGCTGCGAACACCGGGGAGCTGTTTTTT,CASSSPAANTGELFF
once,NA,TRBV3-1,TRBJ1-6,TGTGCCAGCAGCCAAGATCCCCCTGCGGCCGCGGGACCCCTCCACTTT,CASSQDPPAAAGPLHF
NA,NA,TRBV11-2,TRBJ1-5,TGTGCCAGCAGCTTATTGGGGAACCCCGATCAGCCCCAGCATTTT,CASSLLGNPDQPQHF
NA,NA,TRBV29-1,TRBJ1-2,TGCAGCGTTGACAGGGAGGGCCTCTATGGCTACACCTTC,CSVDREGLYGYTF
NA,NA,TRBV25-1,TRBJ2-3,TGTGCCAGCCAGAGCACAGGCACAGATACGCAGTATTTT,CASQSTGTDTQYF
NA,NA,TRBV2,TRBJ2-1,TGTGCCAGCAGTGAAGCGGTACTAGCTGACAATGAGCAGTTCTTC,CASSEAVLADNEQFF
few,NA,TRBV3-1,TRBJ1-5,TGTGCCAGCAGCCAAGATGGGTATCAGCCCCAGCATTTT,CASSQDGYQPQHF
NA,TRBD2,TRBV11-2,TRBJ2-2,TGTGCCAGCAGCTGGACTAGCGCGAACACCGGGGAGCTGTTTTTT,CASSWTSANTGELFF
NA,TRBD1,TRBV15,TRBJ2-3,TGTGCCACCAGCAGACCCGGACAGGAAAGCACAGATACGCAGTATTTT,CATSRPGQESTDTQYF
NA,NA,TRBV27,TRBJ2-6,TGTGCCAGCAGTTTAGACGGGTCTGGGGCCAACGTCCTGACTTTC,CASSLDGSGANVLTF
NA,NA,TRBV21-1,TRBJ2-2,TGTGCCAGCACCGAAGGGAGCACCGGGGAGCTGTTTTTT,CASTEGSTGELFF
NA,NA,TRBV12-3/TRBV12-4,TRBJ2-4,TGTGCCAGCAGTTTAGGTCCAAGGGGCAAAAACATTCAGTACTTC,CASSLGPRGKNIQYF
NA,NA,TRBV7-3,TRBJ1-5,TGTGCCAGCAGCTTAAGTGATCGTCAGCCCCAGCATTTT,CASSLSDRQPQHF
NA,NA,TRBV20-1,TRBJ2-1,TGCAGTGCTTACGGGACTTTAAATTCCTACAATGAGCAGTTCTTC,CSAYGTLNSYNEQFF
NA,NA,TRBV15,TRBJ1-5,TGTGCCACCAGCGGCCGGGGGGGTAGCAATCAGCCCCAGCATTTT,CATSGRGGSNQPQHF
NA,NA,TRBV9,TRBJ2-2,TGTGCCAGCAGCGTAGAAGTCAGCGGCACCGGGGAGCTGTTTTTT,CASSVEVSGTGELFF
few,TRBD2,TRBV19,TRBJ2-3,TGTGCCAGTAGTCCGCGGGGGGGAGCCACAGATACGCAGTATTTT,CASSPRGGATDTQYF
NA,NA,TRBV13,TRBJ2-1,TGTGCCAGCAGCTTATATGGTAATGAGCAGTTCTTC,CASSLYGNEQFF
NA,TRBD2,TRBV3-1,TRBJ2-7,TGTGCCAGCAGACAGACTAGCGGGGGCGACTACGAGCAGTACTTC,CASRQTSGGDYEQYF
NA,NA,TRBV20-1,TRBJ2-2,TGCAGTGCGAGAGGGCCCACGAACACCGGGGAGCTGTTTTTT,CSARGPTNTGELFF
NA,NA,TRBV20-1,TRBJ1-3,TGCAGTGCGGAAGGGACCTTCTCTGGAAACACCATATATTTT,CSAEGTFSGNTIYF
NA,TRBD1,TRBV2,TRBJ1-2,TGTGCCAGCAGTCGAGGGACAGGGGTTGTAGGCTATGGCTACACCTTC,CASSRGTGVVGYGYTF
NA,TRBD1,TRBV20-1,TRBJ1-4,TGCAGTGCTAGAGATAGGACAGGAATGATCTTGAATGAAAAACTGTTTTTT,CSARDRTGMILNEKLFF
NA,NA,TRBV15,TRBJ1-6,TGTGCCACCAGCAGAGAGGGGATTTCAGTGAATTCACCCCTCCACTTT,CATSREGISVNSPLHF
NA,TRBD1,TRBV9,TRBJ1-6,TGTGCCAGCAGCGGAGGGGAGGGGGCACATTCACCCCTCCACTTT,CASSGGEGAHSPLHF
once,NA,TRBV2,TRBJ2-5,TGTGCCAGCAGTGACGAGACTAGACAAGAGACCCAGTACTTC,CASSDETRQETQYF
once,NA,TRBV5-4,TRBJ1-2,TGTGCCAGCAGCTTGGTGGACTTGGACTATGGCTACACCTTC,CASSLVDLDYGYTF